Below are 32 T cell receptor beta chains sequenced from a single sample in a study of T cell responses to AZD1222 COVID-19 vaccine. Measured with immunoSEQ multiplex PCR; TCRdb has only the in-frame clones, and not every one. The table includes about 140,000 clones, 80% to 95% detected once. The sequencing used peripheral blood, collected 28 days after the second AZD1222 dose. The origin of the receptors is an adult who received the AZD1222 COVID-19 vaccine.

Here the CDR3 reads CASSLAGAGQETQYF. The DNA for the CDR3 is TGTGCCAGCAGCTTAGCAGGCGCGGGGCAAGAGACCCAGTACTTC. The rearrangement uses TRBV7-2 and TRBJ2-5, with D perhaps TRBD2 (6 bases). The CDR3 length is 15 residues. Germline CDR1 and CDR2: SGHTA and FQGNSA. Trimming left V 0 bases short and J 2 bases short, with 10 bases between.

This chain uses TRBV7-9 with TRBJ2-3; D is possibly TRBD1 (6 bases). Trimming removed 5 bases at V and 8 bases at J, with 11 bases between. Germline V gives CDR1 SEHNR, CDR2 FQNEAQ (reference sequence). The CDR3 is made up of 12 amino acids. CDR3 loop: CASSGQTSTQYF. The CDR3 DNA sequence: TGTGCCAGCAGCGGACAGACAAGTACGCAGTATTTT.

The gene calls are TRBV5-4 and TRBJ1-2; D is unresolved. Germline CDR1 and CDR2: SGHNT and YYREEE (reference sequence). Between the trimmed V and J ends, which lost 4 bases and 1 base, there was a span of 8 bases. The CDR3 loop spans 13 amino acids. CDR3 coding DNA: TGTGCCAGCAGCGGGAGGTTTAACTATGGCTACACCTTC. This translates into CASSGRFNYGYTF.

The chain recombines TRBV28 with TRBJ1-3, with TRBD1 identical over 7 bases. V dropped 6 bases and J dropped 4; count of bases not matched to a gene: 12. The CDR3 sequence is 16 residues long. Per the germline V gene, CDR1 is MDHEN and CDR2 is SYDVKM. This chain's CDR3 is CASRDEQGIIGNTIYF. In nucleotides, the CDR3 is TGTGCCAGCAGAGACGAACAGGGGATCATCGGAAACACCATATATTTT.

This sequence joins TRBV19 and TRBJ2-1, with 13 bases fitting TRBD2. Germline lookup yields CDR1 LNHDA and CDR2 SQIVND (reference sequence). Trimming took 5 bases from V and 12 from J; bases not matched to a gene: 13. The CDR3 runs 16 residues. CDR3 coding DNA: TGTGCCAGTAGTGTTGGGACTAGCGGGGCAACCAGGAGGCAGTTCTTC. This translates into CASSVGTSGATRRQFF.

The chain joins TRBV3-1 (or the pseudogene TRBV3-2) to TRBJ2-7, with a weak D call TRBD1 (6 bases). The CDR3 sequence is 15 residues long. Trimming removed 1 base at V and 9 bases at J, with 19 bases between. In germline, CDR1 is LGHDT, CDR2 YNNKEL (reference sequence). The CDR3 sequence is CASSQGQVIIRGQYF. The CDR3 DNA sequence: TGTGCCAGCAGCCAAGGACAGGTTATTATTAGAGGGCAGTACTTC.

CDR3 sequence reads: CASSIADYPGNTIYF. Here the CDR3 DNA reads TGTGCCAGTAGTATAGCGGATTACCCCGGAAACACCATATATTTT. The V gene is TRBV19, the J gene TRBJ1-3; no reliable D call. The CDR3 extends over 15 amino acids. CDR1 and CDR2 (germline): LNHDA, SQIVND (reference sequence). Trimming left V 1 base short and J 4 bases short, with 11 bases between.

The chain is built from TRBV6-2 or TRBV6-3 and TRBJ1-1; 9 positions agree with TRBD1. This CDR3 region has 15 residues. V lost 2 bases to trimming and J lost 2 bases; unmatched junction nucleotides: 3. The V gene's germline CDR1 is MNHEY and CDR2 SVGEGT. The CDR3 loop reads CASSYGTGFNTEAFF. The DNA for the CDR3 is TGTGCCAGCAGTTACGGGACAGGGTTTAACACTGAAGCTTTCTTT.

This chain links TRBV9 with TRBJ2-7; perhaps TRBD1 as D (6 bases). The CDR3 spans 14 residues. Trimming took off 2 bases at V and 2 bases at J, with 11 bases between the two ends. Germline V gene data show CDR1 as SGDLS and CDR2 as YYNGEE. CDR3 amino acids: CASSVQGSPYEQYF. Written as DNA, the CDR3 is TGTGCCAGCAGCGTTCAGGGGTCCCCCTACGAGCAGTACTTC.

The gene calls are TRBV10-3 and TRBJ1-2; a weak D match, TRBD1 (5 bases). This CDR3 spans 13 amino acids. V lost 3 bases to trimming and J lost 8 bases, with 13 bases between them. CDR1 and CDR2 from the germline V gene are ENHRY and SYGVKD. In DNA, the CDR3 is TGTGCCATCAGTGAAGGGCAGGGACGCGGCTACACCTTC. Translation gives CAISEGQGRGYTF.

This rearrangement joins TRBV19 to TRBJ2-6; D ambiguous. The CDR3 sequence is 17 residues long. Germline CDR1 reads LNHDA; CDR2 reads SQIVND (reference sequence). The V end was cut by 7 bases, the J end by 0 bases, with 16 bases between. CDR3 bases: TGTGCCAGTACCGTTCGCAAGGTATCCTCTGGGGCCAACGTCCTGACTTTC. This codes for CASTVRKVSSGANVLTF.

The V and J genes are TRBV20-1 and TRBJ1-1; a possible D gene is TRBD1 (6 bases). The germline V gene encodes CDR1 DFQATT and CDR2 SNEGSKA (reference sequence). With 5 bases removed from V and 7 bases from J, the gap between germline ends came to 8 bases. The CDR3 covers 10 residues. CDR3: CSAGQYEAFF. The CDR3 DNA is TGCAGTGCTGGACAGTATGAAGCTTTCTTT.

The chain links TRBV30 to TRBJ1-5, with D unresolved. V was cut by 5 bases and J by 0 bases, with 14 bases left in between. Germline V gives CDR1 GTSNPN, CDR2 SVGIG (reference sequence). The CDR3 is 15 amino acids. This CDR3 reads CAWGPRKNSNQPQHF. The CDR3 DNA is TGTGCCTGGGGGCCTAGGAAAAATAGCAATCAGCCCCAGCATTTT.

The chain combines TRBV6-4 with TRBJ1-4; D ambiguous. The CDR3 sequence is 11 residues long. Per the germline V gene, CDR1 is MRHNA and CDR2 is SNTAGT. The germline V and J ends were trimmed by 2 bases and 8 bases, with 3 bases remaining between them. For the CDR3, the DNA is TGTGCCAGCAGTGACGGGGAAAAACTGTTTTTT. It translates to CASSDGEKLFF.

The V and J genes are TRBV27 and TRBJ2-1; no definite D call. Trimming left V 2 bases short and J 9 bases short, with 8 bases between. The length of the CDR3 is 12 residues. Germline CDR1 reads MNHEY; CDR2 reads SMNVEV (reference sequence). In nucleotides, the CDR3 is TGTGCCAGCAGTTTAAAAGGTAGTGAGCAGTTCTTC. Protein sequence: CASSLKGSEQFF.

The chain recombines TRBV7-2 with TRBJ1-1; D is possibly TRBD1 (6 bases). The CDR3 sequence is 15 residues long. V shed 5 bases and J shed 0 bases, with 13 bases lying between them. From germline, CDR1 is SGHTA and CDR2 FQGNSA. The CDR3 DNA follows: TGTGCCAGCAGCCCTTACCGGACAGTGAACACTGAAGCTTTCTTT. This translates into CASSPYRTVNTEAFF.

This chain connects TRBV5-6 to TRBJ2-1; TRBD2 might be the D (6 bases). Germline loops: CDR1 SGHDT, CDR2 YYEEEE. V gave up 5 bases and J gave up 8 bases, with 14 bases separating them. The CDR3 is made up of 13 amino acids. The CDR3 is CASRALAMYEQFF. CDR3 coding DNA: TGTGCCAGCAGGGCACTAGCTATGTATGAGCAGTTCTTC.

The V call is TRBV7-3, the J call TRBJ1-5; unclear D gene. The V end was cut by 5 bases, the J end by 6 bases, with 11 bases between. CDR3 length: 13 residues. Looked up from germline, CDR1 is SGHTA and CDR2 is FQGTGA. The CDR3 here is CASSKELGQPQHF. The CDR3 region has the DNA TGTGCCAGCAGCAAGGAGTTAGGTCAGCCCCAGCATTTT. Full variable domain (missing parts from reference TRBV7-3 and TRBJ1-5): GAGVSQTPSNKVTEKGKYVELRCDPISGHTALYWYRQSLGQGPEFLIYFQGTGAADDSGLPNDRFFAVRPEGSVSTLKIQRTERGDSAVYLCASSKELGQPQHFGDGTRLSIL.

The rearrangement links TRBV7-2 to TRBJ1-1; no clear D gene. The CDR3 runs to 14 residues. V was trimmed by 1 base and J by 1 base, leaving 7 bases between them. CDR1 SGHTA and CDR2 FQGNSA come from the germline V gene. The CDR3 bases are TGTGCCAGCAGCTTAGGACTAACGAACACTGAAGCTTTCTTT. Protein: CASSLGLTNTEAFF.

The chain couples TRBV27 to TRBJ2-1, with 7 bases fitting TRBD2. Germline lookup yields CDR1 MNHEY and CDR2 SMNVEV (reference sequence). The V gene end was trimmed by 1 base and the J gene end by 9 bases; junction bases not matched to a gene: 9. The CDR3 totals 15 residues. In nucleotides, the CDR3 is TGTGCCAGCAGTTTATGGGGGAGGGCGAAGGGTGAGCAGTTCTTC. Translating it yields CASSLWGRAKGEQFF.

This clone occurred once. The V call is TRBV7-9, the J call TRBJ2-1, with 9 nucleotides matching TRBD2. The CDR3 runs to 12 residues. The germline gives CDR1 SEHNR, CDR2 FQNEAQ (reference sequence). The V segment lost 9 bases and the J segment 9 bases; nucleotides outside the gene matches: 6. CDR3 region: CASSGSKGEQFF. The CDR3 DNA is TGTGCCAGTAGCGGGAGCAAGGGTGAGCAGTTCTTC.

The CDR3 region has the DNA TGTGCCAGTAGCCAGGAACTAGCCAAAAACATTCAGTACTTC. Encoded protein: CASSQELAKNIQYF. The chain uses TRBV19 and TRBJ2-4; D is unresolved. This CDR3 region has 14 residues. Trimming left V 6 bases short and J 0 bases short, with 9 bases between. Germline V CDR1 and CDR2: LNHDA, SQIVND (reference sequence).

The chain combines TRBV4-2 with TRBJ2-3; the D gene is possibly TRBD1 (5 bases). Per the germline V gene, CDR1 is LGHNA and CDR2 is YNFKEQ. This CDR3 contains 14 residues. With 4 bases removed from V and 8 bases from J, the gap between germline ends came to 16 bases. The CDR3, as DNA: TGTGCCAGCAGCCCAGTGGACAATCGGCGTACGCAGTATTTT. This gives the protein CASSPVDNRRTQYF.

V and J are TRBV7-2 and TRBJ2-7; TRBD1 agrees at 11 bases. V was pared by 2 bases and J by 1 base, with 4 bases of the junction left unmatched. Germline V gene data show CDR1 as SGHTA and CDR2 as FQGNSA. This CDR3 comprises 16 residues. CDR3 DNA: TGTGCCAGCAGCTTATCGGGACAGGGGGGATCCTACGAGCAGTACTTC. Translation gives CASSLSGQGGSYEQYF.

This clone was detected a few times. The rearrangement joins TRBV5-1 to TRBJ2-7; D ambiguous. V was pared by 0 bases and J by 3 bases, with 7 bases between. CDR1 SGHRS and CDR2 YFSETQ come from the germline V gene. This CDR3 is 13 amino acids long. CDR3 region: CASSLGAYYEQYF. CDR3 bases: TGCGCCAGCAGCTTGGGGGCATACTACGAGCAGTACTTC.

V gene TRBV27 combines with J gene TRBJ2-1; 13 nucleotides match TRBD2. V lost 3 bases to trimming and J lost 4 bases; unmatched junction nucleotides: 6. The germline V gene encodes CDR1 MNHEY and CDR2 SMNVEV (reference sequence). This CDR3 comprises 17 residues. CDR3 nucleotides: TGTGCCAGCAGTTTGGTTGGACTAGCGGGGGTGTACAATGAGCAGTTCTTC. This gives the protein CASSLVGLAGVYNEQFF.

This clone was seen a few times. V is TRBV5-1 and J is TRBJ1-1; D unclear. Between the trimmed V and J ends, which lost 5 bases and 0 bases, there was a span of 8 bases. Germline V gives CDR1 SGHRS, CDR2 YFSETQ. The CDR3 has 13 amino acids. CDR3 protein: CASSQGLNTEAFF. DNA for the CDR3: TGCGCCAGCAGTCAAGGGTTGAACACTGAAGCTTTCTTT.

The rearrangement uses TRBV20-1 and TRBJ1-1; 7 bases fit TRBD1. The CDR3 loop spans 11 amino acids. Germline CDR1 reads DFQATT; CDR2 reads SNEGSKA (reference sequence). The CDR3 loop reads CSQGVNTEAFF. CDR3 sequence (DNA): TGCAGCCAGGGGGTGAACACTGAAGCTTTCTTT.

This chain links TRBV2 with TRBJ2-3, with D possibly TRBD1 on 5 matching bases. The CDR3 runs 12 residues. Between the trimmed V and J ends, which lost 6 bases and 4 bases, there was a span of 8 bases. The V gene's germline CDR1 is SNHLY and CDR2 FYNNEI. CDR3 in amino acids: CASSFRADTQYF. The CDR3 nucleotides read TGTGCCAGCAGCTTCAGGGCAGATACGCAGTATTTT.

V and J are TRBV11-2 and TRBJ2-6, with 8 bases identical to TRBD1. The germline V gene encodes CDR1 SGHAT and CDR2 FQNNGV. The ends lost 1 base at V and 0 bases at J; junction bases unmatched: 8. The CDR3 extends over 19 amino acids. CDR3 nucleotides: TGTGCCAGCAGCTTAGGCCGGGACAGGTCTCCCTCTGGGGCCAACGTCCTGACTTTC. It translates to CASSLGRDRSPSGANVLTF.

This clone was recorded only once. The rearrangement links TRBV28 to TRBJ1-5, with D tentatively TRBD1 (5 bases). V was pared by 3 bases and J by 3 bases, with 12 bases between. CDR3 length: 15 residues. Germline CDR1 and CDR2: MDHEN and SYDVKM. The CDR3 sequence: CASSFAGEINQPQHF. The CDR3 DNA sequence: TGTGCCAGCAGTTTCGCGGGGGAGATCAATCAGCCCCAGCATTTT.

V and J are TRBV6-5 and TRBJ1-3; no clear D gene. Trimming took 8 bases from V and 0 from J, leaving 8 bases between them. This CDR3 has 13 amino acids. Germline V lookup: CDR1 MNHEY, CDR2 SVGAGI. CDR3 nucleotides: TGTGCCAGCTGGGCAGACTCTGGAAACACCATATATTTT. It specifies CASWADSGNTIYF.